This TCR beta chain is from a study of blood T cell repertoires in COVID-19. Generated by immunoSEQ multiplex PCR, the TCRdb table keeps only in-frame clones and is missing some. The table includes tens of thousands of clones, roughly 88% detected once. V trimming: 0 bases; J trimming: 5 bases; junction bases outside the gene matches: 10. The CDR3 runs to 17 residues. The chain combines TRBV5-3 with TRBJ2-3, with 9 bases that match TRBD2. TRBV5-3 is filed as an ORF, its function uncertain. This TCR came from an older woman with COVID-19, enrolled during active disease. Sequencing input: peripheral blood. The DNA of the CDR3 is TGTGCCAGAAGCTTGGCGATTGCGGGGGGGCCGGTAGATACGCAGTATTTT. This codes for CARSLAIAGGPVDTQYF.